The 29 T cell receptor beta chains below come from one sample, sequenced in a study of beta chain features in type 1 diabetes. Every isolated RNA sample was fully reverse transcribed, so sequencing captured expressed TCRB transcripts. TCRdb keeps only in-frame clones here, not all; method: immunoSEQ multiplex PCR. The table shows 250,000 to 300,000 clones, with about 7.8% occurring only once. Sample: central memory CD4+ T cells from blood. Every receptor here comes from a young woman in good health.

There are a few counts of this clone. V and J are TRBV28 and TRBJ1-2; a possible D gene is TRBD1 (6 bases). The CDR3 covers 14 residues. Looked up from germline, CDR1 is MDHEN and CDR2 is SYDVKM. Trimming removed 5 bases at V and 2 bases at J, with 12 bases between. The CDR3 DNA follows: TGTGCCAGCAGTGATACAGGGCCAAACTATGGCTACACCTTC. Its protein product is CASSDTGPNYGYTF.

The CDR3 reads CAWRTQGGYSPLHF. CDR3 DNA sequence: TGTGCCTGGAGGACACAGGGCGGTTACTCACCCCTCCACTTT. V usage is TRBV30 and J usage is TRBJ1-6; D is perhaps TRBD1 (6 bases). Per the germline V gene, CDR1 is GTSNPN and CDR2 is SVGIG (reference sequence). Trimming shortened V by 3 bases and J by 10 bases, and 16 bases separated the two germline ends. This CDR3 region has 14 residues.

This clone was seen only a few times. This rearrangement joins TRBV18 to TRBJ1-2; D perhaps matches TRBD1 (5 bases). The germline V gene has CDR1 KGHSH and CDR2 LQKENI. The V end lost 3 bases, the J end lost 4 bases, and 12 bases lay between the germline ends. The CDR3 consists of 14 residues. The CDR3 is CASSPRRDSYGYTF. The DNA for the CDR3 is TGTGCCAGCTCACCTCGCCGGGACTCCTATGGCTACACCTTC.

This clone was seen more than once but under ten times. The V and J genes are TRBV14 and TRBJ1-2; D not certain. Trimming took 5 bases from V and 11 from J, leaving 21 bases between them. Per the germline V gene, CDR1 is SGHDN and CDR2 is FVKESK. The CDR3 covers 14 residues. CDR3 amino acids: CASSYDKSYVGYTF. The CDR3 DNA is TGTGCCAGCAGCTATGACAAGAGCTATGTTGGTTACACCTTC.

This clone was counted a few times. This rearrangement joins TRBV7-2 to TRBJ2-2; 9 bases fit TRBD1. Germline V gives CDR1 SGHTA, CDR2 FQGNSA. The trim removed 7 bases at V and 6 bases at J, leaving 6 bases unmatched. The CDR3 consists of 14 residues. The CDR3 region is CASNRDRAAGELFF. CDR3 bases: TGTGCCAGCAACCGGGACAGGGCGGCCGGGGAGCTGTTTTTT.

This clone showed up just a few times. V gene TRBV6-5 combines with J gene TRBJ1-1; D call uncertain. Germline CDR1 and CDR2: MNHEY and SVGAGI. The CDR3 consists of 15 residues. The V gene lost 5 bases and the J gene lost 0 bases, with 13 bases spanning the gap. In DNA, the CDR3 is TGTGCCAGCAGTAGGTGGACGAACCTGAACACTGAAGCTTTCTTT. This codes for CASSRWTNLNTEAFF.

This clone has just a few counts. The CDR3 protein is CSARTVHGYTF. The CDR3 DNA reads as TGCAGCGCCAGGACAGTGCATGGCTACACCTTC. The J gene is TRBJ1-2, the V gene TRBV29-1, with a weak D call TRBD1 (6 bases). The germline V and J ends were trimmed by 7 bases and 6 bases, with 12 bases remaining between them. The germline CDR1 and CDR2 sequences are SQVTM and ANQGSEA. The length of the CDR3 is 11 residues.

V gene TRBV18 combines with J gene TRBJ2-7, with TRBD2 matching 8 bases. CDR1 is KGHSH, CDR2 LQKENI, per germline. Unmatched junction bases numbered 7, after V lost 6 bases and J lost 6 bases. The length of the CDR3 is 13 residues. The CDR3 coding sequence is TGTGCCAGCTCGCCGGCGGGGGGCGGCGAGCAGTACGTC. Its translation: CASSPAGGGEQYV.

This clone was observed a few times. Germline and junction disagree at one end, which may indicate a read error. CDR3 loop: CASSRGLARSTDTQYF. For the CDR3, the DNA is TGTGCTAGCAGCCGCGGACTAGCAAGGAGCACAGATACGCAGTATTTT. This sequence joins TRBV7-7 and TRBJ2-3; 8 nucleotides agree with TRBD2. The CDR3 spans 16 residues. Germline lookup yields CDR1 SSHAT and CDR2 FNYEAQ (reference sequence). Full variable domain (remainder filled in from reference TRBV7-7 and TRBJ2-3): GAGVSQSPRYKVTKRGQDVTLRCDPISSHATLYWYQQALGQGPEFLTYFNYEAQPDKSGLPSDRFSAERPEGSISTLTIQRTEQRDSAMYRCASSRGLARSTDTQYFGPGTRLTVL.

The chain carries TRBV6-5 and TRBJ2-7, with 9 bases that match TRBD1. From germline, CDR1 is MNHEY and CDR2 SVGAGI. CDR3 length: 16 amino acids. The J segment lost 7 bases and the V segment lost 2 bases, leaving 12 bases of the junction unmatched. CDR3 DNA sequence: TGTGCCAGCAGTTACCCCACAGGGGGCGGTTCTAGAGAGCAGTACTTC. It yields the protein CASSYPTGGGSREQYF.

This clone was seen only a few times. Other nucleotide sequences in the sample specify the same CDR3. V is TRBV9 and J is TRBJ1-2; 7 bases align to TRBD1. Looked up from germline, CDR1 is SGDLS and CDR2 is YYNGEE. This CDR3 spans 14 amino acids. The V and J ends lost 4 bases and 2 bases, in that order; junction bases with no gene match: 5. The CDR3 reads CASSPQGGNYGYTF. The CDR3 DNA sequence: TGTGCCAGCAGCCCTCAGGGGGGCAACTATGGCTACACCTTC.

The chain employs TRBV19 and TRBJ2-7, with 9 bases that match TRBD2. CDR3 length equals 15 residues. CDR1 is LNHDA, CDR2 SQIVND, per germline (reference sequence). Trimming cost V 4 bases and J 4 bases; bases outside gene matches: 8. The CDR3 loop is CASSKASGIWYEQYF. The CDR3 DNA reads TGTGCCAGTAGTAAGGCTAGCGGGATTTGGTACGAGCAGTACTTC.

The chain combines TRBV10-2 with TRBJ2-5; D is unresolved. Per germline, CDR1 WSHSY and CDR2 SAAADI. Trimming took off 7 bases at V and 0 bases at J, with 12 bases between the two ends. The CDR3 sequence is 14 residues long. This CDR3 is CASNTGPYQETQYF. CDR3 bases: TGCGCCAGCAATACCGGGCCCTACCAAGAGACCCAGTACTTC.

The chain joins TRBV7-9 to TRBJ1-5; 7 positions agree with TRBD1. Per the germline V gene, CDR1 is SEHNR and CDR2 is FQNEAQ (reference sequence). The V gene end was trimmed by 3 bases and the J gene end by 6 bases; junction bases not matched to a gene: 11. The CDR3 runs to 16 residues. DNA of the CDR3: TGTGCCAGCAGCTTGGGGGTAGGGGGCTCCAGTCAGCCCCAGCATTTT. Translation gives CASSLGVGGSSQPQHF.

The chain joins TRBV5-1 to TRBJ2-5, with 8 bases aligning to TRBD1. The germline CDR1 and CDR2 sequences are SGHRS and YFSETQ. The V gene end was trimmed by 3 bases and the J gene end by 5 bases; junction bases not matched to a gene: 6. CDR3 size: 14 residues. CDR3 in amino acids: CASSSGRGRETQYF. The DNA for the CDR3 is TGCGCCAGCAGCTCGGGCAGGGGGCGGGAGACCCAGTACTTC.

The J gene is TRBJ2-7, the V gene TRBV29-1; D uncertain. Trimming took off 4 bases at V and 0 bases at J, with 16 bases between the two ends. The length of the CDR3 is 15 residues. The germline gives CDR1 SQVTM, CDR2 ANQGSEA. The CDR3 sequence: CSVGASWRGSYEQYF. The CDR3 coding sequence is TGCAGCGTTGGGGCATCATGGAGAGGCTCCTACGAGCAGTACTTC.

The count of this clone is one. V usage is TRBV7-9 and J usage is TRBJ2-2; 8 bases agree with TRBD1. Germline V gene data show CDR1 as SEHNR and CDR2 as FQNEAQ (reference sequence). Trimming cost V 2 bases and J 6 bases; bases outside gene matches: 5. The CDR3 loop spans 15 amino acids. This chain's CDR3 is CASSLYQGASGELFF. The CDR3, as DNA: TGTGCCAGCAGCTTATACCAGGGGGCGTCCGGGGAGCTGTTTTTT.

This clone appeared many times. A read error may be the cause here, since a much bigger clone is one base away. Distinct nucleotide sequences in the sample also encode this CDR3. The chain has TRBV7-2 and TRBJ2-3; no reliable D call. The CDR3 sequence is 14 residues long. Germline CDR1 and CDR2: SGHTA and FQGNSA. V lost 1 base, J lost 2 bases, and 7 bases lay in between. The CDR3 loop reads CASSLDGNTDTQYF. Written as DNA, the CDR3 is TGTGCCAGCAGCTTAGATGGCAACACAGATACGCAGTATTTT.

This clone has at least ten counts. The V and J genes are TRBV7-2 and TRBJ2-2; no reliable D call. The CDR3 spans 11 residues. Looked up from germline, CDR1 is SGHTA and CDR2 is FQGNSA. Trimming removed 7 bases from V and 6 bases from J, with 6 bases in between. The CDR3 DNA reads TGTGCCAGCACCGTGGCCGGGGAGCTGTTTTTT. Translated, it gives CASTVAGELFF. Looking up the rest from reference TRBV7-2 and TRBJ2-2 gives the full variable domain: GAGVSQSPSNKVTEKGKDVELRCDPISGHTALYWYRQSLGQGLEFLIYFQGNSAPDKSGLPSDRFSAERTGGSVSTLTIQRTQQEDSAVYLCASTVAGELFFGEGSRLTVL.

In its sample, this clone was seen a few times. The rearrangement uses TRBV4-1 and TRBJ1-5; D possibly corresponds to TRBD1 (5 bases). Per the germline V gene, CDR1 is MGHRA and CDR2 is YSYEKL. Trimming took off 3 bases at V and 5 bases at J, with 8 bases between the two ends. This CDR3 region has 13 residues. CDR3 amino acids: CASSHGRDQPQHF. CDR3 DNA sequence: TGCGCCAGCAGCCACGGCAGGGATCAGCCCCAGCATTTT.

This clone was recorded at least ten times. The rearrangement joins TRBV7-8 to TRBJ2-7; no clear D gene. The CDR3 spans 13 residues. Per the germline V gene, CDR1 is SGHVS and CDR2 is FQNEAQ. The V end lost 5 bases, the J end lost 2 bases, and 10 bases lay between the germline ends. CDR3 amino acids: CASSRPGAYEQYF. For the CDR3, the DNA is TGTGCCAGCAGCCGACCCGGCGCCTACGAGCAGTACTTC.

This clone was seen more than once but under ten times. The chain carries TRBV10-2 and TRBJ1-1; D is uncertain. The CDR3 runs 12 residues. Germline CDR1 reads WSHSY; CDR2 reads SAAADI. V dropped 8 bases and J dropped 1 base, with 8 bases sitting between them. The CDR3 nucleotides read TGCGCCAGCTGGACGGGGAACACTGAAGCTTTCTTT. It is translated as CASWTGNTEAFF.

The J gene is TRBJ2-5, the V gene TRBV10-3; D is unresolved. Near its end, the DNA agrees better with TRBJ2-7, so the J call may be wrong. This CDR3 spans 11 amino acids. CDR1 and CDR2 from the germline V gene are ENHRY and SYGVKD. The chain's CDR3 is CAISSGPEQYF. For the CDR3, the DNA is TGTGCCATCAGTTCGGGTCCCGAGCAGTACTTC.

The V and J genes are TRBV30 and TRBJ2-2; 7 bases are shared with TRBD2. From germline, CDR1 is GTSNPN and CDR2 SVGIG (reference sequence). The CDR3 is 14 residues long. J lost 4 bases, V lost 7 bases, and 9 bases had no gene match. The CDR3 DNA is TGTGCCTACCACGGGGGGAAATTCACCGGGGAGCTGTTTTTT. Its protein product is CAYHGGKFTGELFF.

V usage is TRBV5-1 and J usage is TRBJ1-6, with a weak D call TRBD1 (5 bases). Germline V gene data show CDR1 as SGHRS and CDR2 as YFSETQ. Between the trimmed V and J ends, which lost 4 bases and 5 bases, there was a span of 7 bases. The CDR3 is 13 residues long. The DNA of the CDR3 is TGCGCCAGCAGCCAGACAGATAATTCACCCCTCCACTTT. Its translation: CASSQTDNSPLHF. Filled out from reference TRBV5-1 and TRBJ1-6, the complete variable domain reads KAGVTQTPRYLIKTRGQQVTLSCSPISGHRSVSWYQQTPGQGLQFLFEYFSETQRNKGNFPGRFSGRQFSNSRSEMNVSTLELGDSALYLCASSQTDNSPLHFGNGTRLTVT.

The sample holds a few counts of this clone. The chain employs TRBV7-2 and TRBJ2-3; the D gene is possibly TRBD2 (5 bases). Trimming took off 1 base at V and 1 base at J, with 9 bases between the two ends. The CDR3 is 15 amino acids. Germline values: CDR1 SGHTA, CDR2 FQGNSA. Here the CDR3 DNA reads TGTGCCAGCAGCTTAGGCACTAGAGGCACAGATACGCAGTATTTT. Its translation is CASSLGTRGTDTQYF.

The rearrangement joins TRBV18 to TRBJ2-1, with TRBD2 matching 10 bases. There are 15 residues in the CDR3. CDR1 is KGHSH, CDR2 LQKENI, per germline. V lost 2 bases, J lost 7 bases, and 5 bases stayed unmatched. The CDR3 region has the DNA TGTGCCAGCTCACCAATGTCTAGCGGGAGAAATGAGCAGTTCTTC. Translated: CASSPMSSGRNEQFF. Drawing the rest from reference TRBV18 and TRBJ2-1, the complete variable domain is NAGVMQNPRHLVRRRGQEARLRCSPMKGHSHVYWYRQLPEEGLKFMVYLQKENIIDESGMPKERFSAEFPKEGPSILRIQQVVRGDSAAYFCASSPMSSGRNEQFFGPGTRLTVL.

This clone showed up just a few times. The rearrangement uses TRBV7-8 and TRBJ1-2, with D tentatively TRBD1 (5 bases). The CDR3 has 14 residues. From germline, CDR1 is SGHVS and CDR2 FQNEAQ. V shed 3 bases and J shed 8 bases, with 16 bases lying between them. The CDR3, as DNA: TGTGCCAGCAGCTTGAGCGGGACGTCGCTGGGCTACACCTTC. Its protein is CASSLSGTSLGYTF.

In its sample, this clone was seen many times. This chain links TRBV18 with TRBJ2-7; the D gene is possibly TRBD1 (6 bases). Trimming stripped 0 bases from V and 7 bases from J, with 19 bases between. CDR3 length: 16 amino acids. Germline lookup yields CDR1 KGHSH and CDR2 LQKENI. CDR3 protein: CASSPPQGINSGEQYF. CDR3 bases: TGTGCCAGCTCACCACCACAGGGTATCAATTCGGGAGAGCAGTACTTC.